This is a list of T cell receptor beta chains from one sample in a study of T-cell memory formation after mild COVID-19. TCRdb itself ran the 5' RACE reads through MiXCR, one entry per CDR3 protein. The sample holds about 350,000 distinct CDR3 sequences, roughly 15% seen once. The sample taken for sequencing was PBMCs or a T cell subset sorted from them (not recorded which). The receptors stem from a man between 18 and 29 years old who had mild COVID-19 (a few samples of this study predate the infection). Cell type and time point are not known. Both conserved end residues are part of each CDR3. Each record gives: CDR3 protein, CDR3 DNA, J gene, V gene, CDR3 length, clone size, D gene. D genes are given only for firm matches. Rows give clone size only sometimes, using once, few, many, or a class for an expanded clone.

CAISAGINTEAFF | TGTGCCATCAGTGCGGGGATCAACACTGAAGCTTTCTTT | TRBJ1-1 | TRBV10-3 | 13 | few | NA
CAGSGRGRGGPETQYF | TGTGCCGGCTCTGGGAGAGGTCGGGGAGGTCCAGAGACCCAGTACTTC | TRBJ2-5 | TRBV6-5 | 16 | NA | NA
CASRVGSLTTDTQYF | TGCGCCAGCAGGGTCGGCAGCTTAACCACAGATACGCAGTATTTT | TRBJ2-3 | TRBV5-1 | 15 | few | NA
CASTSGGAPNTQYF | TGTGCCAGCACTAGCGGGGGGGCTCCTAATACGCAGTATTTT | TRBJ2-3 | TRBV12-3/TRBV12-4 | 14 | NA | TRBD2
CASSQPPGARAGGYTF | TGCGCCAGCAGCCAACCCCCGGGAGCCCGGGCTGGTGGCTACACCTTC | TRBJ1-2 | TRBV4-1 | 16 | few | NA
CASRTLRLADNEQFF | TGTGCCAGCAGGACCCTTAGACTAGCGGACAATGAGCAGTTCTTC | TRBJ2-1 | TRBV6-1 | 15 | many | TRBD2
CASSRLSGKETQYF | TGTGCCAGCAGTAGACTAAGCGGCAAAGAGACCCAGTACTTC | TRBJ2-5 | TRBV7-2 | 14 | few | NA
CASSPRGEQYF | TGCGCCAGCAGCCCACGTGGCGAGCAGTACTTC | TRBJ2-7 | TRBV4-3 | 11 | NA | NA
CSAYWGTFYNEQFF | TGCAGTGCTTATTGGGGTACTTTCTACAATGAGCAGTTCTTC | TRBJ2-1 | TRBV20-1 | 14 | few | NA
CASSLGRGGRGDTQYF | TGTGCCAGCAGCTTAGGACGGGGGGGCCGTGGAGATACGCAGTATTTT | TRBJ2-3 | TRBV7-2 | 16 | NA | TRBD2
CASSSRLVVGGPTQAQYF | TGTGCCAGCAGCTCCCGCTTAGTTGTCGGGGGGCCCACCCAGGCGCAGTATTTT | TRBJ2-3 | TRBV7-9 | 18 | NA | NA
CATLGPTNTGELFF | TGTGCCACCCTCGGGCCAACGAACACCGGGGAGCTGTTTTTT | TRBJ2-2 | TRBV2 | 14 | NA | NA
CACAGVLYNEQFF | TGTGCCTGCGCAGGGGTTCTCTACAATGAGCAGTTCTTC | TRBJ2-1 | TRBV19 | 13 | NA | NA
CASSRDRGIGYEQYF | TGTGCCAGCAGCCGGGACAGGGGGATCGGCTACGAGCAGTACTTC | TRBJ2-7 | TRBV7-2 | 15 | few | TRBD1
CASSIDGASYNEQFF | TGTGCCAGTAGTATTGACGGGGCCTCCTACAATGAGCAGTTCTTC | TRBJ2-1 | TRBV19 | 15 | NA | NA
CASSDLGSSYNEQFF | TGTGCCAGCTCTGATTTGGGGAGCTCCTACAATGAGCAGTTCTTC | TRBJ2-1 | TRBV18 | 15 | NA | NA
CSVGQSSGNTIYF | TGCAGCGTCGGCCAGAGCTCTGGAAACACCATATATTTT | TRBJ1-3 | TRBV29-1 | 13 | NA | NA
CATSKEGFEEKLFF | TGTGCCACCAGCAAAGAAGGGTTCGAGGAAAAACTGTTTTTT | TRBJ1-4 | TRBV15 | 14 | many | NA
CASRPGQGDNEQFF | TGTGCCAGCAGGCCGGGACAGGGTGACAATGAGCAGTTCTTC | TRBJ2-1 | TRBV6-2/TRBV6-3 | 14 | few | TRBD1
CATIYRVRTGELFF | TGTGCCACCATTTACAGGGTTCGAACCGGGGAGCTGTTTTTT | TRBJ2-2 | TRBV15 | 14 | NA | NA
CASSQVIGTGRSYEQYF | TGCGCCAGCAGCCAAGTAATCGGGACAGGACGCTCCTACGAGCAGTACTTC | TRBJ2-7 | TRBV4-3 | 17 | many | TRBD1
CSALGSAGREQFF | TGCAGTGCTCTCGGATCAGCCGGGCGTGAGCAGTTCTTC | TRBJ2-1 | TRBV20-1 | 13 | once | NA
CASSRFTSDLGEQYF | TGTGCCAGCAGCCGTTTCACTAGCGACCTGGGGGAGCAGTACTTC | TRBJ2-7 | TRBV7-2 | 15 | few | TRBD2
CASSPRLAGGKGANVLTF | TGTGCCAGCAGCCCGAGACTAGCGGGGGGGAAAGGGGCCAACGTCCTGACTTTC | TRBJ2-6 | TRBV7-8 | 18 | NA | TRBD2
CASSLAGQVGANYGYTF | TGTGCCAGCAGTTTGGCAGGTCAGGTTGGAGCTAACTATGGCTACACCTTC | TRBJ1-2 | TRBV27 | 17 | many | NA
CASSQGTGWGGYTF | TGCGCCAGCAGCCAGGGGACAGGGTGGGGCGGCTACACCTTC | TRBJ1-2 | TRBV4-1 | 14 | few | TRBD1
CASSEGGGADTQYF | TGTGCCAGCAGTGAAGGAGGGGGGGCAGATACGCAGTATTTT | TRBJ2-3 | TRBV6-4 | 14 | many | NA
CSAKSGGTTRDTQYF | TGCAGTGCCAAGAGCGGGGGAACGACGAGAGATACGCAGTATTTT | TRBJ2-3 | TRBV20-1 | 15 | few | TRBD2
CASSPDPGTEAFF | TGTGCCAGCAGCCCCGACCCTGGCACTGAAGCTTTCTTT | TRBJ1-1 | TRBV7-3 | 13 | NA | NA
CASSLSWNVPQHF | TGTGCCAGCAGTTTATCCTGGAATGTGCCCCAGCATTTT | TRBJ1-5 | TRBV27 | 13 | few | NA
CASSLGVGPWSGQPQHF | TGTGCCAGCAGCTTAGGGGTGGGTCCCTGGTCAGGTCAGCCCCAGCATTTT | TRBJ1-5 | TRBV7-2 | 17 | many | NA
CASSYSGTGDYEQYF | TGCGCCAGCAGCTATTCCGGGACAGGGGATTACGAGCAGTACTTC | TRBJ2-7 | TRBV5-1 | 15 | few | TRBD1
CASSQPRGETQYF | TGTGCCAGCAGCCAACCAAGAGGAGAGACCCAGTACTTC | TRBJ2-5 | TRBV4-2 | 13 | many | NA
CSVVGQGNGYTF | TGCAGCGTTGTCGGACAGGGAAACGGCTACACCTTC | TRBJ1-2 | TRBV29-1 | 12 | NA | TRBD1
CASSGRDRGGWNIQYF | TGTGCCAGCAGCGGTCGGGACCGCGGGGGATGGAACATTCAGTACTTC | TRBJ2-4 | TRBV3-1 | 16 | many | TRBD2
CASSRGTVAYF | TGTGCCAGCAGCCGAGGGACCGTGGCATACTTC | TRBJ2-4 | TRBV6-5 | 11 | many | NA
CASSSAGQGPSPLHF | TGTGCCAGCAGTTCCGCGGGACAGGGCCCTTCACCCCTCCACTTT | TRBJ1-6 | TRBV6-6 | 15 | NA | TRBD1
CASSSGRTQETQYF | TGTGCCAGCAGCTCGGGACGGACCCAAGAGACCCAGTACTTC | TRBJ2-5 | TRBV7-3 | 14 | NA | NA
CASTYRGGANTEAFF | TGTGCCAGCACCTATCGAGGGGGCGCAAACACTGAAGCTTTCTTT | TRBJ1-1 | TRBV28 | 15 | few | TRBD1
CASRPDRQAYNQPQHF | TGTGCCAGCAGACCCGACCGACAGGCTTACAATCAGCCCCAGCATTTT | TRBJ1-5 | TRBV28 | 16 | NA | NA
CAISATTGLRADTQYF | TGTGCCATCAGTGCCACGACAGGCCTCCGGGCAGATACGCAGTATTTT | TRBJ2-3 | TRBV10-3 | 16 | few | NA
CASSASGQGYEQYF | TGTGCCAGCAGCGCTTCCGGACAGGGTTACGAGCAGTACTTC | TRBJ2-7 | TRBV9 | 14 | NA | TRBD1
CASSQDPGQPYGYTF | TGTGCCAGCAGCCAAGATCCCGGGCAGCCCTATGGCTACACCTTC | TRBJ1-2 | TRBV4-2 | 15 | few | NA
CASSIRDRGGETQYF | TGTGCCAGCAGCATCCGGGACAGGGGTGGAGAGACCCAGTACTTC | TRBJ2-5 | TRBV11-2 | 15 | NA | TRBD1
CASSFAGTSYNEQFF | TGCGCCAGCAGCTTCGCGGGGACCTCCTACAATGAGCAGTTCTTC | TRBJ2-1 | TRBV5-1 | 15 | few | NA
CASRQPGDTEAFF | TGCGCCAGCAGACAGCCGGGGGACACTGAAGCTTTCTTT | TRBJ1-1 | TRBV5-1 | 13 | NA | NA
CAISESTGVGTEAFF | TGTGCCATCAGTGAGTCGACAGGGGTTGGTACTGAAGCTTTCTTT | TRBJ1-1 | TRBV10-3 | 15 | few | TRBD1
CASSLGDLDNEQFF | TGTGCCAGCAGTTTAGGGGACCTTGACAATGAGCAGTTCTTC | TRBJ2-1 | TRBV12-3/TRBV12-4 | 14 | NA | NA
CSVVLAGVQETQYF | TGCAGCGTTGTACTAGCGGGGGTACAAGAGACCCAGTACTTC | TRBJ2-5 | TRBV29-1 | 14 | NA | TRBD2
CASSPQGIGNTEAFF | TGCGCCAGCAGCCCACAGGGGATTGGGAACACTGAAGCTTTCTTT | TRBJ1-1 | TRBV5-1 | 15 | few | TRBD1
CASSLILAGTDTQYF | TGTGCCAGCAGCTTAATCCTAGCGGGCACAGATACGCAGTATTTT | TRBJ2-3 | TRBV7-3 | 15 | NA | TRBD2
CASSFAAFGSEQFF | TGTGCCAGCAGCTTCGCGGCCTTCGGTAGTGAGCAGTTCTTC | TRBJ2-1 | TRBV5-6 | 14 | few | NA
CSADTEPPYEQYF | TGCAGCGCGGACACCGAACCTCCCTACGAGCAGTACTTC | TRBJ2-7 | TRBV29-1 | 13 | few | NA
CASSRRDGGVTEAFF | TGTGCCAGCAGCAGACGGGATGGCGGGGTAACTGAAGCTTTCTTT | TRBJ1-1 | TRBV7-2 | 15 | NA | NA
CASSPWEANTGELFF | TGTGCCAGCTCACCATGGGAAGCGAACACCGGGGAGCTGTTTTTT | TRBJ2-2 | TRBV18 | 15 | NA | NA
CATSDNLRGNQPQHF | TGTGCCACCTCCGACAATCTCCGGGGCAATCAGCCCCAGCATTTT | TRBJ1-5 | TRBV10-3 | 15 | few | NA